This TCR beta chain was obtained from a study of CXCR3-negative and CXCR3-positive naive CD8 T cells. The CDR3 runs 13 residues. Germline V gene lookup returns CDR1 LNHNV and CDR2 YYDKDF (reference sequence). UMI labels and 5' RACE were used to prepare the TRB cDNA libraries. TCRdb reworked the 5' RACE reads into one entry per CDR3 protein, no DNA. This sample's table reports more than 80,000 distinct CDR3 sequences. The study, taken as a whole, reports: Relative to memory CD8+ cells, whose diversity was much lower, both naive subsets had comparably high diversity. TRB CDR3 hydrophobicity was greater in CXCR3-positive naive cells than in CXCR3-negative naive cells.

Remarks on this clonotype: Antigen: not known.

The J gene is TRBJ1-6, the V gene TRBV15; TCRdb's D call of TRBD1 is untestable without DNA. Sequencing was done on a sample of naive CXCR3+ CD8+ T cells from blood. Subset reported: CD45RO-CCR7+CD27+CD95- naive CD8+ T cells expressing CXCR3 (TNR3+). The TCR comes from a human donor in good health. Some clones in this sample may be carry-over from other donors' samples. This chain's CDR3 is CATHDSNNSPLHF.